This T cell receptor beta chain was observed in a study of T cell changes during pregnancy in multiple sclerosis. Germline values: CDR1 LNHDA, CDR2 SQIVND (reference sequence). Trimming cost V 9 bases and J 4 bases; bases outside gene matches: 3. The CDR3 spans 14 residues. This clone was counted between two and nine times. The repertoire was sequenced with immunoSEQ multiplex PCR; TCRdb's copy has only in-frame clones and lacks some. The sample includes tens of thousands of clones, 85% to 95% of them seen just once. The V and J genes are TRBV19 and TRBJ2-1, with 13 bases that match TRBD2. This material consisted of peripheral blood, taken after pregnancy. This sequence originates from a female donor with multiple sclerosis, enrolled in a pregnancy study. CDR3: CASSGLAGYNEQFF. CDR3 bases: TGTGCCAGCTCGGGACTAGCGGGGTACAATGAGCAGTTCTTC.